This paragraph covers one TCR beta chain sequence. Its antigen remains unidentified. Included in the TCR beta cDNA libraries were unique molecular identifiers. T cells numbering roughly 1 to 11 million yielded cDNA molecules that totaled about 500,000. One entry per CDR3 protein, called by TCRdb with MiXCR from the PCR reads. Among around 770,000 distinct CDR3 sequences listed, just over 45% were seen once. This entry comes from a study of post-analysis software for immune sequencing data. General study findings and limits: Those with multiple sclerosis, the patient group, showed significantly lower normalized Chao1 diversity than controls.

This sequence was found in a girl aged 5-17 years with multiple sclerosis. The specimen was blood.

DNA of the CDR3: TGTGCCACCAGCAAGCTCCGGGACAGGGATTACTCAGATACGCAGTATTTT. This encodes CATSKLRDRDYSDTQYF. The chain employs TRBV15 and TRBJ2-3, with TRBD1 matching 9 bases. The V gene's germline CDR1 is LNHNV and CDR2 YYDKDF (reference sequence). The CDR3 is 17 residues long. The J segment lost 4 bases and the V segment lost 4 bases, leaving 12 bases of the junction unmatched. Based on the CDR3 plus reference TRBV15 and TRBJ2-3, the full variable domain is DAMVIQNPRYQVTQFGKPVTLSCSQTLNHNVMYWYQQKSSQAPKLLFHYYDKDFNNEADTPDNFQSRRPNTSFCFLDIRSPGLGDTAMYLCATSKLRDRDYSDTQYFGPGTRLTVL.